This T cell receptor beta chain was identified during a study of T cells in localized non-small cell lung cancer (dated by TCRdb to about 2020). With respect to the entire study: Comparing tumors with uninvolved tumor-adjacent lungs, the study looked at the T cell repertoires of 200 to 250 patients with early-stage NSCLC. The cohort was made up of approximately 250 treatment-naive NSCLC patients whose localized lung tumors had been resected. A mean age of approximately 66 years was recorded for the NSCLC patients, of whom 129 were male and about a hundred were female. General findings and caveats noted by the study authors: Longer overall survival was associated with higher blood T cell density, whereas shorter survival was associated with higher adjacent-lung clonality. A median of approximately 62 of the top 100 tumor clones turned up in the paired uninvolved adjacent lung, and approximately 30 of those clones also ranked among the top 100 of that same adjacent lung. Since the design was exploratory, TCR variables were selected using unadjusted p-values with no false-discovery rate correction. The highest T cell clonality was observed in uninvolved tumor-adjacent lung, where clonality exceeded that of tumor, suggesting that antigenic responses were more focused in uninvolved tumor-adjacent lung. Because multi-region tumor sequencing was not performed, intratumor heterogeneity could not be ruled out.

Measured from the cysteine to the phenylalanine, the CDR3 is 14 residues long. The CDR3 DNA has 42 bases and is translated from base 1. The trim is 2 bases for V and 7 bases for J, with a gap of 14 bases between the germline ends. Based on the germline V gene, the CDR1 and CDR2 sequences are MDHEN and SYDVKM. As regards this clone: Its target antigen remains unknown. Per-nucleotide qualities are absent, and no much larger clonotype sits a single base away.

At diagnosis, tumor, uninvolved tumor-adjacent lung and peripheral blood were collected and then preserved as a mix of FFPE and fresh-frozen material. Blood samples were analyzed as peripheral blood mononuclear cells for TCR repertoire profiling. TCR beta CDR3 regions were sequenced from DNA using the immunoSEQ Assay. The original methods were these. T cell density was computed as TCR beta template counts normalized to usable DNA estimated by amplifying housekeeping genes. The preseqR package was used to estimate richness by extrapolating to 400,000 templates for PBMC samples and to 120,000 templates for tissue samples. Clonality was defined as one minus Pielou's evenness. Tissue-enriched TCRs were identified through differential abundance testing performed on productive amino-acid clonotypes, with a minimum total count of 5 and an alpha of 0.1. The Jaccard Index and the Morisita Overlap Index were used to measure how much the repertoires overlapped between compartments. TCR beta CDR3s were clustered by GLIPH together with public tetramer-defined viral CDR3s, and at least three viral sequences plus V-gene enrichment were required for viral motifs. TCRdb's version of the immuneACCESS table is confined to in-frame rearrangements and falls short of the full clone set. An unresolved V gene accounts for under half of the shortfall where checked; the remainder is of unknown origin. V and J calls and clone size are copied from that table; D and trimming were computed from the DNA. The sample table shows 25,000 to 35,000 clones, and about 80% are seen once. The ten largest clones capture approximately 5.4% of the sample.

The clonotype originates from a man aged 35 to 70 with stage III lung adenocarcinoma. Sample: peripheral blood mononuclear cells, taken before any cancer treatment. This chain is built from TRBV28 and TRBJ1-2, with no reliable assignment of the D segment. The bases read TGTGCCAGCAGTTTACGGCGATTCTCCGGTGGCTACACCTTC. This codes for CASSLRRFSGGYTF.